This TCR beta chain was documented in a study of cytotoxic CD8 clonotypes in ibrutinib-treated CLL. A few counts support this clone. What it binds is unknown. Sequenced by immunoSEQ multiplex PCR; TCRdb stores in-frame clones only, minus some. Of 150,000 to 200,000 clones listed, about four fifths are singletons. Around 2 micrograms of genomic DNA from cryopreserved PBMCs went into TCR beta libraries. The germline gives CDR1 SGHNT, CDR2 YYREEE (reference sequence). V dropped 4 bases and J dropped 4 bases, with 11 bases sitting between them. The CDR3 is 13 amino acids. Findings of the study overall: Clonality grew at ibrutinib response; at progression, it decreased back toward baseline. Against age-matched healthy donors, baseline clonality ran higher and tracked circulating CD8+ T-cell counts. The times at which samples were taken varied between sustained-remission and progressing patients.

The source is a human donor with chronic lymphocytic leukemia. Specimen: PBMCs, collected after 24 months of ibrutinib treatment. The V and J genes are TRBV5-4 and TRBJ1-1; D is ambiguous. The CDR3 DNA sequence: TGTGCCAGCAGCATTCCGGGCCGCACTGAAGCTTTCTTT. It codes for CASSIPGRTEAFF.